Listed below are T cell receptor beta chains from one sample, sequenced in a study of shared clonotypes between healthy human individuals. Sequenced by immunoSEQ multiplex PCR; TCRdb stores in-frame clones only, minus some. The sample includes millions of clones, 95% seen only once; the top ten take 0.1% to 0.15%. The sequencing input was naive CD4+ T cells sorted from blood. The receptors derive from a man aged 18 to 29 in good health. Both conserved end residues are part of each CDR3. D genes are given only for firm matches. For some rows the clone size is stated as once, few or many, or as a class when expanded; others skip it.

>TRBV11-2|-|TRBJ2-7|once
TGTGCCAGCAGCTTAGGAAACCACGCCTACGAGCAGTACTTC
CASSLGNHAYEQYF
>TRBV6-6|-|TRBJ2-1|-
TGTGCCAGCAGCGAAGGGTCTGGGGGTCACAATGAGCAGTTCTTC
CASSEGSGGHNEQFF
>TRBV5-1|-|TRBJ1-2|-
TGCGCCAGCAGCTTGGGCACTAACTATGGCTACACCTTC
CASSLGTNYGYTF
>TRBV30|-|TRBJ2-7|-
TGTGCCTGGAGTTTTGACAGGCCGACCACCTACGAGCAGTACTTC
CAWSFDRPTTYEQYF
>TRBV30|-|TRBJ1-4|-
TGTGCCTGGAGTGAAGGAGGGACTAATGAAAAACTGTTTTTT
CAWSEGGTNEKLFF
>TRBV14|-|TRBJ2-5|-
TGTGCCAGCAGCCACGGTCTCTCACGGCCAGAGACCCAGTACTTC
CASSHGLSRPETQYF
>TRBV7-9|TRBD1|TRBJ1-1|-
TGTGCCAGCAGCAAACAGGGGATGAACACTGAAGCTTTCTTT
CASSKQGMNTEAFF
>TRBV15|-|TRBJ2-2|-
TGTGCCACCAGCAGGGACCCCCAGGGAACCGGGGAGCTGTTTTTT
CATSRDPQGTGELFF
>TRBV5-1|TRBD1|TRBJ2-7|-
TGCGCCAGCAGCTGGGGACAGGGGGCTACTTCCTACGAGCAGTACTTC
CASSWGQGATSYEQYF
>TRBV5-1|-|TRBJ2-1|-
TGCGCCAGCAGCTTGGAAGCACAGGGAGGTTACAATGAGCAGTTCTTC
CASSLEAQGGYNEQFF
>TRBV9|-|TRBJ2-7|-
TGTGCCAGCAGCGTAGAGTGGTTTAACGAGCAGTACTTC
CASSVEWFNEQYF
>TRBV30|-|TRBJ2-3|few
TGTGCCTGGAGTGGAACAGATACGCAGTATTTT
CAWSGTDTQYF
>TRBV7-2|-|TRBJ2-7|-
TGTGCCAGCAGCTTAGCGGGACACTACGAGCAGTACTTC
CASSLAGHYEQYF
>TRBV30|-|TRBJ1-6|-
TGTGCCTGGAGTGTACGACAGGAGTCTTCAAAACCCCTCCACTTT
CAWSVRQESSKPLHF
>TRBV5-4|-|TRBJ2-5|-
TGTGCCAGCAGCTTTGGTCCGGGAGATGGGCAAGAGACCCAGTACTTC
CASSFGPGDGQETQYF
>TRBV5-5|TRBD1|TRBJ1-3|-
TGTGCCAGCAGCTTGGCGGGGACAGGGATACTGAGCTCTGGAAACACCATATATTTT
CASSLAGTGILSSGNTIYF
>TRBV10-2|TRBD1|TRBJ2-2|-
TGCGCCAGCAGTGCGAGGGGGCAGGCCGGGGAGCTGTTTTTT
CASSARGQAGELFF
>TRBV2|-|TRBJ2-3|-
TGTGCCAGCAGAAGGGTGGGGACAGATACGCAGTATTTT
CASRRVGTDTQYF
>TRBV14|TRBD1|TRBJ2-7|-
TGTGCCAGCAGTTATGGGACAGTCGAGCAGTACTTC
CASSYGTVEQYF
>TRBV28|-|TRBJ1-1|-
TGTGCCAGCGTCCAGGGCTACCCCTTTGAAGCTTTCTTT
CASVQGYPFEAFF
>TRBV6-6|-|TRBJ2-4|-
TGTGCCACCCTATTAACCGGGTCCGGGAACATTCAGTACTTC
CATLLTGSGNIQYF
>TRBV18|TRBD1|TRBJ1-2|-
TGTGCCAGCTCACCACCCGACAGGGGGCTTAACTATGGCTACACCTTC
CASSPPDRGLNYGYTF
>TRBV5-1|TRBD2|TRBJ2-5|-
TGCGCCAGCAGCACTAGCGGGAGTATCCAAGAGACCCAGTACTTC
CASSTSGSIQETQYF
>TRBV6-5|TRBD2|TRBJ2-7|-
TGTGCCAGCAGTTTAACTAGCGGGTCAACCTACGAGCAGTACTTC
CASSLTSGSTYEQYF
>TRBV5-1|TRBD2|TRBJ2-7|once
TGCGCCAGCAGCTTTCGACTAGCGGGTGCCTACGAGCAGTACTTC
CASSFRLAGAYEQYF
>TRBV6-6|TRBD2|TRBJ2-7|-
TGTGCCAGCAGAACCGGGACTAGTAGCTACGAGCAGTACTTC
CASRTGTSSYEQYF
>TRBV10-3|-|TRBJ2-2|-
TGTGCCATCAGTGAGTCCGTCTTTTCTAGCGTCGACGCGAACACCGGGGAGCTGTTTTTT
CAISESVFSSVDANTGELFF
>TRBV21-1|-|TRBJ1-3|-
TGTGCCAGCAGCAAAGCCCCGGAGAACACCATATATTTT
CASSKAPENTIYF
>TRBV4-3|-|TRBJ2-2|-
TGCGCCAGCAGCCAAGAGTTGACAGTACTGGACTACACCGGGGAGCTGTTTTTT
CASSQELTVLDYTGELFF
>TRBV5-8|-|TRBJ1-1|-
TGTGCCAGCAGCTTGGGGGCCGTGTGGGGCACTGAAGCTTTCTTT
CASSLGAVWGTEAFF
>TRBV6-1|-|TRBJ2-7|-
TGTGCCTCTAGCCTGGAGTACTTC
CASSLEYF
>TRBV28|TRBD1|TRBJ2-3|-
TGTGCCAGCAGTTTAAGGGACAGCTTGGGAGATACGCAGTATTTT
CASSLRDSLGDTQYF
>TRBV5-1|-|TRBJ1-3|-
TGCGCCAGCAGCATCCCTTCAGGGGACGCAAACACCATATATTTT
CASSIPSGDANTIYF
>TRBV5-1|TRBD2|TRBJ2-1|-
TGCGCCAGCAGCGAAACCGGGACTAGCGGGGCCAATGAGCAGTTCTTC
CASSETGTSGANEQFF
>TRBV4-3|-|TRBJ1-1|-
TGCGCCAGCAGCCAAGCTACAGGGTACGGCACTGAAGCTTTCTTT
CASSQATGYGTEAFF
>TRBV10-3|-|TRBJ2-7|-
TGTGCCATCAGTGAAACTAGGGGAGCCTACGAGCAGTACTTC
CAISETRGAYEQYF
>TRBV19|-|TRBJ2-7|-
TGTGCCAGTAGTATGACAAGCGACTCCTCCTACGAGCAGTACTTC
CASSMTSDSSYEQYF
>TRBV18|-|TRBJ2-7|few
TGTGCCAGCTCGCCCTCCCGTCTGAATGAGCAGTACTTC
CASSPSRLNEQYF
>TRBV19|-|TRBJ2-7|once
TGTGCCAGTAGTATTGGAGGCGGGACATACTCCTCCTACGAGCAGTACTTC
CASSIGGGTYSSYEQYF
>TRBV12-5|TRBD1|TRBJ1-2|-
TGTGCTAGTGGTTTGGTAACAGGGGGAATTGATGGCTACACCTTC
CASGLVTGGIDGYTF
>TRBV9|-|TRBJ1-5|-
TGTGCCAGCAGCCCCTTTGGGGGGGATAGTGTTCCCCAGCATTTT
CASSPFGGDSVPQHF
>TRBV7-2|-|TRBJ2-7|-
TGTGCCAGCAGCTGGCCCGGCAACTACGAGCAGTACTTC
CASSWPGNYEQYF
>TRBV6-5|-|TRBJ2-1|-
TGTGCCAGCATTCCGACCGTGAGCTCCTACAATGAGCAGTTCTTC
CASIPTVSSYNEQFF
>TRBV19|-|TRBJ1-1|-
TGTGCCAGTAGTATAGAAGAGCACCGAGAAGCTTTCTTT
CASSIEEHREAFF
>TRBV30|TRBD1|TRBJ2-5|-
TGTGCCTGGAGTACGGGGGGACAGGGGAGAGGAGAGACCCAGTACTTC
CAWSTGGQGRGETQYF
>TRBV7-9|-|TRBJ1-2|-
TGTGCCAGCAGCTTAGTGGAAGGGATCTATGGCTACACCTTC
CASSLVEGIYGYTF
>TRBV27|-|TRBJ1-1|-
TGTGCCAGCAGTTTCGTAGGGGTGGCCACTGAAGCTTTCTTT
CASSFVGVATEAFF
>TRBV25-1|-|TRBJ1-5|-
TGTGCCAGCAGTGTTTGGGGGGAAAATCAGCCCCAGCATTTT
CASSVWGENQPQHF
>TRBV7-9|TRBD1|TRBJ1-1|-
TGTGCCAGCAGCTTAACACAGGGGGCTACTGAAGCTTTCTTT
CASSLTQGATEAFF
>TRBV6-4|-|TRBJ2-7|-
TGTGCCAGCAGTGCCGGGTCTAACTACGAGCAGTACTTC
CASSAGSNYEQYF
>TRBV7-9|-|TRBJ1-1|-
TGTGCCAGCAGCCGCCCCGGGATGAGGGCGAACACTGAAGCTTTCTTT
CASSRPGMRANTEAFF
>TRBV2|-|TRBJ1-1|-
TGTGCCAGCAGGGAATTCACCGTGGGAACTGAAGCTTTCTTT
CASREFTVGTEAFF
>TRBV25-1|-|TRBJ2-2|-
TGTGCCAGTTCAAAGAGTTGGACCGGGGAGCTGTTTTTT
CASSKSWTGELFF
>TRBV6-5|TRBD1|TRBJ2-7|-
TGTGCCAGCAGTTACCGGGACAGAGTATCCTACGAGCAGTACTTC
CASSYRDRVSYEQYF
>TRBV5-1|-|TRBJ2-4|-
TGCGCCAGCAGCTTGGAACTGGGACTAGCCAAAAACATTCAGTACTTC
CASSLELGLAKNIQYF
>TRBV7-9|-|TRBJ1-5|-
TGTGCCAGCAGCTTAGACAATAGCAATCAGCCCCAGCATTTT
CASSLDNSNQPQHF
>TRBV4-3|-|TRBJ2-2|-
TGCGCCAGCAGCCTCGAGGGGGAGCTGTTTTTT
CASSLEGELFF